This entry lists 26 T cell receptor beta chains sequenced from one sample in a study of cytomegalovirus exposure and HLA in healthy donors. Only in-frame clones appear in the TCRdb table, and some are missing; sequencing was by immunoSEQ multiplex PCR. The table records fewer than 200,000 clones, 85% of them present only once. Sample: PBMCs. The receptors here all came from a man between 18 and 35 years old in good health and CMV-seropositive.

The rearrangement links TRBV5-1 to TRBJ1-2; TRBD1 agrees at 9 bases. From germline, CDR1 is SGHRS and CDR2 YFSETQ. This CDR3 is built from 15 residues. With 4 bases clipped from V and 2 bases from J, the junction kept 6 bases outside the gene matches. The CDR3 here is CASSITGGINYGYTF. For the CDR3, the DNA is TGCGCCAGCAGCATAACAGGGGGCATAAACTATGGCTACACCTTC.

The genes are TRBV29-1 and TRBJ2-3; 7 bases agree with TRBD1. V lost 6 bases, J lost 2 bases, and 8 bases stayed unmatched. Germline assignment: CDR1 SQVTM and CDR2 ANQGSEA. There are 14 residues in the CDR3. The CDR3 coding sequence is TGCAGCGTGTCTGACAGGGTGGTCACAGATACGCAGTATTTT. Its translation: CSVSDRVVTDTQYF.

The rearrangement joins TRBV5-1 to TRBJ2-5, with D maybe TRBD1 (6 bases). The CDR3 has 13 amino acids. Germline V gene data show CDR1 as SGHRS and CDR2 as YFSETQ. The ends were cut back, 4 bases at V and 4 bases at J, with 11 bases in the middle. In DNA form, the CDR3 reads TGCGCCAGCAGCCCGCCACAGGGAGAGACCCAGTACTTC. The encoded protein is CASSPPQGETQYF.

The genes are TRBV10-3 and TRBJ2-1, with 11 nucleotides matching TRBD2. This CDR3 region has 17 residues. CDR1 and CDR2 (germline): ENHRY, SYGVKD. V lost 4 bases, J lost 8 bases, and 13 bases stayed unmatched. In DNA form, the CDR3 reads TGTGCCATCAGTGGAGGTAGCGGGGGGGATTTGGGAGATGAGCAGTTCTTC. Translation gives CAISGGSGGDLGDEQFF.

The chain couples TRBV27 to TRBJ2-1; weak D call: TRBD2 (5 bases). Trimming cost V 5 bases and J 4 bases, with 15 bases left between them. CDR1 is MNHEY and CDR2 is SMNVEV in the germline V gene (reference sequence). The CDR3 is 15 residues long. The CDR3 DNA reads as TGTGCCAGCAGTACGACCTTTGGGAGATACAATGAGCAGTTCTTC. Translation gives CASSTTFGRYNEQFF.

The chain carries TRBV4-1 and TRBJ2-2, with D possibly TRBD1 on 5 matching bases. Germline assignment: CDR1 MGHRA and CDR2 YSYEKL. CDR3 length: 17 residues. Trimming removed 0 bases from V and 0 bases from J, with 11 bases in between. The CDR3 is CASSQDLQGSNTGELFF. CDR3 in DNA: TGCGCCAGCAGCCAAGATCTGCAGGGTTCGAACACCGGGGAGCTGTTTTTT.

The V gene is TRBV6-5, the J gene TRBJ2-7; 7 bases fit TRBD2. The germline CDR1 and CDR2 sequences are MNHEY and SVGAGI. The CDR3 runs to 13 residues. Trimming cost V 5 bases and J 3 bases; bases outside gene matches: 4. The DNA of the CDR3 is TGTGCCAGCAGTAAGCGGGACTACTACGAGCAGTACTTC. Its translation: CASSKRDYYEQYF.

The chain uses TRBV27 and TRBJ1-2, with D perhaps matching TRBD1 (5 bases). This CDR3 has 13 residues. CDR1 and CDR2 (germline): MNHEY, SMNVEV (reference sequence). The ends were cut back, 5 bases at V and 6 bases at J, with 13 bases in the middle. For the CDR3, the DNA is TGTGCCAGCAGTACGCGACTCAGGGATGGCTACACCTTC. Translated, it gives CASSTRLRDGYTF.

The rearrangement links TRBV7-9 to TRBJ2-1; TRBD1 is a possible D gene (8 bases). CDR1 is SEHNR, CDR2 FQNEAQ, per germline (reference sequence). Trimming removed 5 bases from V and 7 bases from J, with 15 bases in between. The CDR3 is made up of 14 amino acids. This CDR3 is CASSLTQGGNEQFF. As DNA, the CDR3 is TGTGCCAGCAGCCTGACACAGGGGGGGAATGAGCAGTTCTTC.

The V call is TRBV6-6, the J call TRBJ1-1, with unresolved D. Germline CDR1 is MNHNY and CDR2 is SVGAGI (reference sequence). There are 12 residues in the CDR3. V lost 5 bases and J 8 bases, leaving 12 bases between the germline ends. In DNA form, the CDR3 reads TGTGCCAGCAGTCACGACTCACTCGAAGCTTTCTTT. This gives the protein CASSHDSLEAFF.

The chain couples TRBV19 to TRBJ1-1, with D unclear. Deletions cut 3 bases from V and 10 bases from J, with 9 bases between. This CDR3 has 11 amino acids. Per the germline V gene, CDR1 is LNHDA and CDR2 is SQIVND (reference sequence). CDR3 loop: CASSIPSGAFF. The DNA for the CDR3 is TGTGCCAGTAGTATTCCTTCCGGAGCTTTCTTT.

This clone appeared once. This chain uses TRBV5-1 with TRBJ2-7; possibly TRBD1 for D (5 bases). Germline V gene sequence: CDR1 SGHRS, CDR2 YFSETQ. Trimming left V 4 bases short and J 5 bases short, with 22 bases between. This CDR3 comprises 16 residues. CDR3 protein: CASSRMETAGQNEQYF. The DNA for the CDR3 is TGCGCCAGCAGCCGAATGGAAACGGCAGGGCAGAACGAGCAGTACTTC.

V is TRBV5-1 and J is TRBJ1-2; 10 bases are shared with TRBD1. Trimming at V came to 5 bases and at J to 7 bases, leaving 14 bases not matched to a gene. The CDR3 totals 16 residues. From germline, CDR1 is SGHRS and CDR2 YFSETQ. The CDR3 nucleotides read TGCGCCAGCAGTTCCAATAGACAGGGGGCGCGCTCTGGCTACACCTTC. Translation gives CASSSNRQGARSGYTF.

The sample holds one count of this clone. The chain couples TRBV4-1 to TRBJ1-3; 7 positions match TRBD1. Trimming took 3 bases from V and 9 from J; bases not matched to a gene: 2. The CDR3 extends over 12 amino acids. Germline V gives CDR1 MGHRA, CDR2 YSYEKL. The CDR3 DNA is TGCGCCAGCAGCCATCAGGGGGGCACCATATATTTT. Its protein product is CASSHQGGTIYF.

The V and J genes are TRBV27 and TRBJ2-7; TRBD1 matches at 7 bases. V lost 2 bases and J lost 4; bases outside the gene matches: 5. This CDR3 contains 14 residues. Per germline, CDR1 MNHEY and CDR2 SMNVEV (reference sequence). The CDR3 spells CASSLKGQHYEQYF. The CDR3 bases are TGTGCCAGCAGTTTAAAGGGACAGCATTACGAGCAGTACTTC.

This chain joins TRBV30 and TRBJ2-7; D perhaps matches TRBD1 (6 bases). The germline V gene has CDR1 GTSNPN and CDR2 SVGIG (reference sequence). The CDR3 totals 14 residues. Trimming left V 2 bases short and J 3 bases short, with 14 bases between. The CDR3 DNA follows: TGTGCCTGGAGTTCAGACAGGAGACTCTACGAGCAGTACTTC. This gives the protein CAWSSDRRLYEQYF.

The rearrangement uses TRBV7-9 and TRBJ2-1; D is perhaps TRBD2 (5 bases). Germline V gene sequence: CDR1 SEHNR, CDR2 FQNEAQ (reference sequence). V lost 2 bases to trimming and J lost 8 bases, with 10 bases between them. The CDR3 sequence is 13 residues long. The CDR3 spells CASSLSEGDEQFF. The CDR3 bases are TGTGCCAGCAGCTTATCAGAGGGCGATGAGCAGTTCTTC.

The rearrangement joins TRBV11-2 to TRBJ2-1, with 9 nucleotides matching TRBD2. CDR1 and CDR2 (germline): SGHAT, FQNNGV. Trimming cost V 1 base and J 6 bases; bases outside gene matches: 4. This CDR3 has 15 residues. The CDR3 bases are TGTGCCAGCAGCTTAGGACTAGCGGAACTCAATGAGCAGTTCTTC. Translation gives CASSLGLAELNEQFF.

This sequence joins TRBV29-1 and TRBJ1-4, with D unclear. CDR3 length equals 15 residues. CDR1 SQVTM and CDR2 ANQGSEA come from the germline V gene. Deletions cut 7 bases from V and 8 bases from J, with 23 bases between. For the CDR3, the DNA is TGCAGCGCCCTTGTGCGACGGACGACGGGGGAAAAACTGTTTTTT. It specifies CSALVRRTTGEKLFF.

The genes are TRBV30 and TRBJ1-1; D ambiguous. In germline, CDR1 is GTSNPN, CDR2 SVGIG (reference sequence). The CDR3 loop spans 18 amino acids. V lost 0 bases to trimming and J lost 0 bases, with 20 bases between them. CDR3 nucleotide sequence: TGTGCCTGGAGTGTTATCAAAGGAGGAAAAACCATGAACACTGAAGCTTTCTTT. Its protein product is CAWSVIKGGKTMNTEAFF. The full variable domain, rest sourced from reference TRBV30 and TRBJ1-1, is SQTIHQWPATLVQPVGSPLSLECTVEGTSNPNLYWYRQAAGRGLQLLFYSVGIGQISSEVPQNLSASRPQDRQFILSSKKLLLSDSGFYLCAWSVIKGGKTMNTEAFFGQGTRLTVV.

The rearrangement links TRBV19 to TRBJ2-1, with 9 bases that match TRBD2. The germline V gene has CDR1 LNHDA and CDR2 SQIVND (reference sequence). The CDR3 length is 14 residues. J was trimmed by 5 bases and V by 3 bases; bases with no gene match: 2. This CDR3 reads CASSMTSGHNEQFF. For the CDR3, the DNA is TGTGCCAGTAGTATGACTAGCGGACACAATGAGCAGTTCTTC.

This clone was picked up a small number of times. CDR3 sequence: CASRTSGRTYEQYF. DNA for the CDR3: TGTGCCAGCAGGACTAGCGGGAGAACCTACGAGCAGTACTTC. The chain links TRBV5-5 to TRBJ2-7; 12 bases map to TRBD2. CDR1 and CDR2 (germline): SGHKS, YYEKEE (reference sequence). CDR3 length: 14 amino acids. The J segment lost 2 bases and the V segment lost 5 bases, leaving 2 bases of the junction unmatched.

This clone has just one count. V and J are TRBV11-2 and TRBJ2-1, with D possibly matching TRBD2 (7 bases). This CDR3 is built from 16 residues. The V end was cut by 3 bases, the J end by 0 bases, with 12 bases between. CDR1 SGHAT and CDR2 FQNNGV come from the germline V gene. CDR3 residues: CASSLLGGGSYNEQFF. CDR3 DNA: TGTGCCAGCAGCTTGTTGGGAGGGGGCTCCTACAATGAGCAGTTCTTC. The variable domain in full, completed from reference TRBV11-2 and TRBJ2-1, reads EAGVAQSPRYKIIEKRQSVAFWCNPISGHATLYWYQQILGQGPKLLIQFQNNGVVDDSQLPKDRFSAERLKGVDSTLKIQPAKLEDSAVYLCASSLLGGGSYNEQFFGPGTRLTVL.

The V and J genes are TRBV30 and TRBJ1-3; weak D call: TRBD1 (5 bases). V shed 6 bases and J shed 0 bases, with 9 bases lying between them. The CDR3 is 13 residues long. Germline CDR1 reads GTSNPN; CDR2 reads SVGIG (reference sequence). In DNA form, the CDR3 reads TGTGCCTGTTCTCAGGGCTCTGGAAACACCATATATTTT. The encoded protein is CACSQGSGNTIYF.

The rearrangement uses TRBV6-1 and TRBJ1-2; 7 positions match TRBD1. The V and J ends lost 4 bases and 6 bases, in that order; junction bases with no gene match: 5. The CDR3 loop spans 13 amino acids. The V gene's germline CDR1 is MNHNS and CDR2 SASEGT. CDR3 loop: CASSGDRVHGYTF. CDR3 in DNA: TGTGCCAGCAGTGGGGACAGAGTCCATGGCTACACCTTC.

The genes are TRBV30 and TRBJ2-7; 10 positions match TRBD1. The germline V gene encodes CDR1 GTSNPN and CDR2 SVGIG (reference sequence). The CDR3 covers 13 residues. Trimming removed 4 bases from V and 5 bases from J; junction bases left unmatched: 5. The CDR3 loop reads CAWNWDRGDEQYF. Written as DNA, the CDR3 is TGTGCCTGGAATTGGGACAGGGGCGACGAGCAGTACTTC.